This TCR beta chain appears in the sequencing data of a study of cytomegalovirus exposure and HLA in healthy donors (dated by TCRdb to about 2017). Background for the entire study: According to an earlier analysis of a few hundred of the donors, 200 million or so T cells yielded some 110 million unique TCR beta sequences and approximately 280 Gb of sequence data. The study used immunosequencing to profile the T cell repertoires of approximately 690 subjects and linked those repertoires to cytomegalovirus serostatus. Alongside the repertoire data, information on donor age, sex, ethnicity and CMV serostatus was compiled. A later genetic analysis used genome-wide SNP genotypes for 398 of the 666 donors, treating that subset as a discovery cohort. Along with the roughly 710-subject first cohort, a separate validation cohort of about 110 different subjects was used. On average, approximately 250,000 unique TCR beta nucleotide sequences were sequenced per donor among about 400 genotyped donors of the cohort, with roughly 18% of those sequences being non-productive. Every discovery cohort repertoire had been produced on one sequencing platform. The later analysis used no new phenotypic data to find candidate immune exposures, relying instead on TCR beta sequences and their occurrence across donors. The study aimed to test whether cataloging public T cell receptors could reveal signatures of past pathogen exposure. An early release covering roughly 600 HLA-typed donors comprised about 290 gigabases of sequencing data and around 86 million unique TCR sequences. The number of typed donors differed by locus: roughly 620-630 for A, B, C, DRB1 and DQB1; some 540 for DQA1; around 580 for DPA1; and approximately 450 for DPB1. HLA typing covered class I and class II loci at four-digit resolution. High-throughput TCR immunosequencing, statistical association of individual TCRs with disease status, and machine learning were combined to predict cytomegalovirus infection status. The genetic ancestry cluster associated with self-reported Caucasian donors included 81% of the 398 genotyped donors. An earlier analysis of several hundred of the donors used high-throughput TCR beta sequencing to judge whether each TCR beta V gene segment behaved as functional or pseudogenic. A later analysis re-examined previously published TCR beta repertoires from 600 to 700 donors and added high-resolution HLA genotyping to investigate patterns of TCR occurrence. A few DR-DQ haplotypes were treated as single units for association and clustering because of strong linkage in the cohort. Study-level results and caveats: The classifier was reported to diagnose cytomegalovirus status with high specificity and sensitivity in both the original cohort and the validation cohort. Because some donors lacked HLA typing at each locus, the association tests relied only on the typed subset. A later analysis found that most CMV-associated TCR beta chains appeared HLA-restricted, with HLA associations seemingly driven largely by CMV exposure. According to the authors, the approach could potentially be generalized to other disease states and immunological phenotypes. Broadly in line with IMGT annotations, most TCR beta V segments showed up in productive rearrangements about 87% or about 30% of the time in an earlier analysis of several hundred of the donors. Approximately 16 rarely observed V segments, including chromosome 9 orphons, were excluded from the earlier analysis of some 590 of the donors because counts were too low. A few of the identified cytomegalovirus-associated TCR beta chains were confirmed in vitro to be specific for cytomegalovirus antigens. According to a later analysis, TCR association rates differed among HLA loci, with DRB1 alleles showing the most associated TCRs and HLA-C alleles showing the fewest. In a later analysis, 15,000 to 20,000 TCR beta sequences were associated with specific HLA alleles at a false discovery rate of 0.05. A later genetic analysis associated a missense DCLRE1C variant with V-gene and J-gene trimming of TCR beta chains, and an independent cohort replicated the association. In the study, 150 to 200 TCR beta chains were listed as associated with cytomegalovirus. A further reported finding was that TCR beta sequences accurately predicted the HLA-A and HLA-B alleles for most subjects in the first cohort. According to a later genetic analysis, donors in an Asian-associated ancestry cluster had fewer N-insertions in productive TCRs than the roughly 700-donor mean. Some IMGT-functional V segments, including TRBV6-2 and TRBV6-3, could not be distinguished by the 87-base-pair reads and were therefore excluded. The only immune exposure information available for the cohort was CMV serostatus. The sequencing pipeline was judged likely to have produced a cluster of highly shared sequence variants as a technical artifact. Most TCR sequences were seen in very few donors, while some public TCRs were found in many individuals. Several of the top co-occurrence clusters appeared to be linked to parvovirus B19, influenza, CMV and Epstein-Barr virus, according to a later analysis. Compared with equally common non-associated chains, HLA-associated TCR beta chains in a later analysis were more clonally expanded and had lower generation probabilities. Linkage disequilibrium might explain the correlated functional status among segregating V segments, but an unknown experimental factor could not be excluded. Assigning TCR associations to individual alleles was difficult when HLA alleles, especially DR and DQ, strongly co-occurred. In this cohort, only TCR beta chains were sequenced, and detectable features were limited by the absence of alpha or paired-chain data. Sequencing depth was assumed to be roughly uniform across donors in the presence/absence analyses, though that assumption may not hold.

Turning to this clone: It has no known antigen specificity. Qualities for individual bases were not recorded, and no much larger clone is one base off.

CDR1 is given as SGHNT and CDR2 as YYREEE, both from the germline V gene (reference sequence). The CDR3 sequence holds 15 residues, the cysteine and phenylalanine included. Just CDR3 DNA is preserved here, 45 bases in frame from base 1. V has 0 bases trimmed and J has 5 bases trimmed; junction bases matching no gene number 5. The cohort was made up of 650 to 700 healthy bone marrow donors. At the time of sampling, all cohort members were nominally healthy, though unrecorded immune exposures were likely present. The donor was CMV seronegative and was included in the group of around 320 seronegative cohort members. A peripheral blood sample was collected from each donor, and TCR beta sequencing was performed on peripheral blood mononuclear cells. Genomic DNA was extracted from the blood cell samples with the Qiagen DNeasy Blood Extraction Kit. The library was obtained by the immunoSEQ multiplex PCR assay. For the multiplex PCR, a mixture combining 60 forward primers for TCR Vbeta segments and 13 reverse primers for TCR Jbeta segments was used. Amplification of the CDR3 region of rearranged TCR beta genes was performed with a multiplex PCR assay on genomic DNA. The amplified TCR beta libraries were sequenced on the Illumina HiSeq System as 87-base-pair reads. Turning to the authors' computational methods: A later analysis tallied roughly 80 million unique TCR beta chains across the roughly 610 repertoires, and around 10 million of those chains were shared by two or more donors. A nearest-neighbor algorithm error-corrected the raw reads and collapsed the reads into unique sequences, merging closely related sequences to remove PCR and sequencing errors. To assign V, D and J gene segments, CDR3 sequences were aligned to IMGT reference sequences. Each retained sequence needed at least a six-nucleotide match to both a V gene segment and a J gene segment. Rearrangements were classified as productive when the CDR3 lacked stop codons and remained in frame with V and J, and all other rearrangements were classified as non-productive. Following IMGT convention, CDR3 was defined as the stretch from the second conserved V-encoded cysteine to the conserved J-encoded phenylalanine. The earlier analysis of 550 to 650 of the donors excluded any sequence lacking an unambiguous match to a single V gene segment. An earlier analysis of a few hundred of the donors classified V segments as functional when productive rearrangements were above 56.7% and as segregating when the standard deviation between donors was above 5%. A statistical classification framework was built for diagnosing cytomegalovirus status from the catalog of TCR beta chain sequences. In a later analysis, TCR nucleotide sequences were compared against IMGT/GENE-DB human TR gene sequences so that V and J genes could be assigned. Using the TCRdist pipeline, a later analysis assigned CDR3 sequences along with most-parsimonious VDJ recombination scenarios. In a later analysis, every TCR beta chain was defined by the combination of its CDR3 amino acid sequence and its V-gene family, and reads without a unique V-gene family were dropped. As a way to deal with suspected cross-contamination and a sequencing artifact, a later analysis dropped roughly 620 nucleotide sequences that were highly shared and had low generation probability. In a later analysis, a clonal expansion index for each public chain was calculated from normalized within-repertoire ranks of inferred template counts. Generation probabilities in a later analysis came from a VDJ recombination model fitted to out-of-frame rearrangements, and those results were checked against IGoR. A later analysis scored TCR-TCR, TCR-HLA and TCR-CMV co-occurrence with hypergeometric tests, applying a repertoire-size bias correction to TCR pairs. False discovery rates were estimated in a later analysis by permuting HLA or CMV assignments 20 times. In a later analysis, co-occurring TCRs were grouped using DBSCAN, and TCRdist sequence similarity was added for clustering within HLA-allele-positive subsets. Repertoires with fewer than 30,000 or more than 120,000 public chains were left out of co-occurrence clustering, as were about 5 repertoires with anomalous nucleotide sharing. This immuneACCESS table, as held by TCRdb, lists in-frame sequences with V and J called but not all clones. Of the missing ones, under half trace to an unresolved V gene in checked studies; the others have no known cause. The V and J calls and clone size were taken over from that table, and D and trimming were inferred from the DNA. The sample table lists 150,000 to 200,000 clones, 60% to 80% of them with a count of one. In total, the top ten clones hold 4% to 5.5% of the sample.

The source of this sequence is a male donor in good health and CMV-seronegative. The chain employs TRBV5-4 and TRBJ2-5; TRBD1 agrees with 9 junctional bases. Sequences were obtained from PBMCs. The nucleotide sequence is TGTGCCAGCAGCTTGGTTACAGGGGGCCGGGAGACCCAGTACTTC. This sequence encodes CASSLVTGGRETQYF.